Shown below are 30 T cell receptor beta chains from a single sample sequenced in a study of regulatory T cells in long-lasting Graves disease. iRepertoire HTBI primers and Arm-PCR of CDR3 regions built TCR beta libraries. TCRdb itself ran the multiplex PCR reads through MiXCR, one entry per CDR3 protein. The table shows around 510,000 distinct CDR3 sequences, with around 21% occurring only once. The time point denotes: persistent/refractory GD, antithyroid drugs over 5 years with positive TRAb. Following extraction of RNA from PBMCs, that RNA was used to make the TCR library. The sequencing here drew on peripheral blood mononuclear cells (PBMCs), taken when the disease was refractory, from a patient treated with antithyroid drugs. The receptors here all came from a female donor with Graves disease.

This clonotype was counted ten times or more. This chain links TRBV28 with TRBJ2-7, with 8 bases lining up with TRBD1. J lost 4 bases, V lost 6 bases, and 5 bases had no gene match. Germline lookup yields CDR1 MDHEN and CDR2 SYDVKM. The CDR3 loop spans 13 amino acids. The CDR3 spells CASRSRGRYEQYF. In DNA, the CDR3 is TGTGCCAGCAGGTCCAGGGGGCGATACGAGCAGTACTTC.

The chain couples TRBV6-5 to TRBJ1-4; D perhaps matches TRBD1 (5 bases). Germline values: CDR1 MNHEY, CDR2 SVGAGI. The CDR3 totals 15 residues. Trimming removed 2 bases from V and 3 bases from J, with 10 bases in between. The CDR3 spells CASSYMGGANEKLFF. The CDR3 nucleotides are TGTGCCAGCAGTTACATGGGGGGGGCTAATGAAAAACTGTTTTTT.

The sample holds many counts of this clonotype. The chain joins TRBV2 to TRBJ1-2, with D hard to call. CDR1 SNHLY and CDR2 FYNNEI come from the germline V gene. This CDR3 comprises 13 residues. The V and J ends lost 6 bases and 4 bases respectively, with 12 bases between them. The CDR3 loop is CASRRVGGYGYTF. CDR3 DNA: TGTGCCAGCAGGAGGGTGGGCGGCTATGGCTACACCTTC.

The table lists this clonotype with many counts. The chain employs TRBV28 and TRBJ1-1; D call uncertain. Germline CDR1 is MDHEN and CDR2 is SYDVKM. The V end was cut by 3 bases, the J end by 1 base, with 9 bases between. CDR3 length: 14 residues. CDR3 amino acids: CASSFSRWNTEAFF. CDR3 DNA sequence: TGTGCCAGCAGTTTCAGTCGGTGGAACACTGAAGCTTTCTTT.

This clonotype was seen only a few times. V and J are TRBV6-2 or TRBV6-3 and TRBJ1-1, with TRBD1 as a possible D gene (6 bases). Trimming removed 0 bases at V and 4 bases at J, with 12 bases between. The CDR3 loop spans 15 amino acids. From germline, CDR1 is MNHEY and CDR2 SVGEGT. CDR3 sequence: CASSYSGGASTEAFF. In nucleotides, the CDR3 is TGTGCCAGCAGTTACTCGGGGGGGGCAAGCACTGAAGCTTTCTTT.

This clonotype was detected a few times. The V gene is TRBV30, the J gene TRBJ1-1; D is ambiguous. Per the germline V gene, CDR1 is GTSNPN and CDR2 is SVGIG (reference sequence). Between the trimmed V and J ends, which lost 4 bases and 6 bases, there was a span of 12 bases. CDR3 length equals 12 residues. In DNA, the CDR3 is TGTGCCTGGATTAAGCAGGTTCCTGAAGCTTTCTTT. This gives the protein CAWIKQVPEAFF. The whole variable domain, remainder taken from reference TRBV30 and TRBJ1-1, is SQTIHQWPATLVQPVGSPLSLECTVEGTSNPNLYWYRQAAGRGLQLLFYSVGIGQISSEVPQNLSASRPQDRQFILSSKKLLLSDSGFYLCAWIKQVPEAFFGQGTRLTVV.

In regard to this clonotype: Relative to the germline gene, one junction end is altered; a read error may explain this. The J gene is TRBJ1-1, the V gene TRBV10-3, with D possibly TRBD1 on 5 matching bases. Germline loops: CDR1 ENHRY, CDR2 SYGVKD. CDR3 size: 14 residues. DNA for the CDR3: TGTGCCATCAGTGACGGGGCCCTGAACGCTGAAGCTTTCTTT. Its translation is CAISDGALNAEAFF.

This clonotype was observed a single time. This may arise from a read error, as a much more abundant clone is one base away. The chain couples TRBV19 to TRBJ2-5, with 9 bases fitting TRBD1. Germline values: CDR1 LNHDA, CDR2 SQIVND (reference sequence). This CDR3 is built from 15 residues. CDR3 DNA sequence: TGTACCAGACTCCCCCGAGGACAGGGGCAAGAGACCCAGTACTTC. Translated, it gives CTRLPRGQGQETQYF.

At least ten counts were recorded for this clonotype. This chain links TRBV7-8 with TRBJ2-5; TRBD2 might be the D (6 bases). Trimming stripped 1 base from V and 4 bases from J, with 13 bases between. The CDR3 sequence is 15 residues long. In germline, CDR1 is SGHVS, CDR2 FQNEAQ. CDR3 nucleotide sequence: TGTGCCAGCAGCTTAGTCGGAGGGGTGCTAGAGACCCAGTACTTC. This encodes CASSLVGGVLETQYF.

This clonotype has just a few counts. The chain uses TRBV15 and TRBJ1-3; D not resolved. V dropped 0 bases and J dropped 0 bases, with 6 bases sitting between them. The CDR3 runs to 15 residues. Germline V gene sequence: CDR1 LNHNV, CDR2 YYDKDF (reference sequence). CDR3 DNA: TGTGCCACCAGCAGAGATGGAGACTCTGGAAACACCATATATTTT. Its translation is CATSRDGDSGNTIYF. The full variable domain, its missing parts supplied by reference TRBV15 and TRBJ1-3, is DAMVIQNPRYQVTQFGKPVTLSCSQTLNHNVMYWYQQKSSQAPKLLFHYYDKDFNNEADTPDNFQSRRPNTSFCFLDIRSPGLGDTAMYLCATSRDGDSGNTIYFGEGSWLTVV.

V usage is TRBV28 and J usage is TRBJ2-2; TRBD1 matches 7 bases. The germline V gene encodes CDR1 MDHEN and CDR2 SYDVKM. Losses at the gene ends were 7 bases for V and 4 bases for J; bases not matched to a gene: 15. The CDR3 has 17 residues. CDR3: CASIPPPGTALTGELFF. CDR3 bases: TGTGCCAGCATTCCCCCCCCAGGGACAGCCCTCACCGGGGAGCTGTTTTTT.

The J gene is TRBJ1-2, the V gene TRBV6-5, with no clear D. The length of the CDR3 is 15 residues. Trimming removed 3 bases at V and 6 bases at J, with 17 bases between. Germline CDR1 MNHEY, CDR2 SVGAGI. This CDR3 is CASSYRTPRDDGYTF. The CDR3, as DNA: TGTGCCAGCAGTTATAGGACCCCAAGGGATGATGGCTACACCTTC.

The chain joins TRBV4-2 to TRBJ2-3; D remains unclear. CDR1 and CDR2 (germline): LGHNA, YNFKEQ. V dropped 5 bases and J dropped 2 bases, with 11 bases sitting between them. This CDR3 has 14 amino acids. The CDR3 sequence is CASSSRYPTDTQYF. CDR3 in DNA: TGTGCCAGCAGCTCCAGGTATCCCACAGATACGCAGTATTTT.

The V and J genes are TRBV5-8 and TRBJ2-7; D gene uncertain. The CDR3 is made up of 13 amino acids. Between the trimmed V and J ends, which lost 0 bases and 7 bases, there was a span of 11 bases. Germline-derived CDR1 and CDR2 are SGHTS and YDEGEE. CDR3 protein: CASSLAAQKEQYF. CDR3 nucleotide sequence: TGTGCCAGCAGCTTGGCCGCTCAGAAAGAGCAGTACTTC. Full variable domain (rest looked up from reference TRBV5-8 and TRBJ2-7): EAGVTQSPTHLIKTRGQQATLRCSPISGHTSVYWYQQALGLGLQFLLWYDEGEERNRGNFPPRFSGRQFPNYSSELNVNALELEDSALYLCASSLAAQKEQYFGPGTRLTVT.

Concerning this clonotype itself: This may come from a read error, since a much larger clone is one base off. The genes are TRBV12-3 or TRBV12-4 and TRBJ1-2; no clear D. CDR3 size: 14 residues. Deletions cut 5 bases from V and 6 bases from J, with 16 bases between. The CDR3 sequence is CASSERTGLDGYTF. Here the CDR3 DNA reads TGTGCCAGCAGTGAGAGGACCGGCCTCGATGGCTACACCTTC.

Written as DNA, the CDR3 is TGCGCCAGCACCGTAGGCCCCGCGGGGACTGAAGCTTTCTTT. As protein: CASTVGPAGTEAFF. The chain has TRBV5-1 and TRBJ1-1, with unresolved D. V lost 6 bases, J lost 5 bases, and 17 bases lay in between. CDR1 SGHRS and CDR2 YFSETQ come from the germline V gene. The CDR3 sequence is 14 residues long. The whole variable domain, filled in from reference TRBV5-1 and TRBJ1-1, reads KAGVTQTPRYLIKTRGQQVTLSCSPISGHRSVSWYQQTPGQGLQFLFEYFSETQRNKGNFPGRFSGRQFSNSRSEMNVSTLELGDSALYLCASTVGPAGTEAFFGQGTRLTVV.

J is TRBJ2-7 and V is TRBV14, with D perhaps matching TRBD1 or TRBD2 (5 bases each). This CDR3 has 15 amino acids. Per germline, CDR1 SGHDN and CDR2 FVKESK. Trimming pared 1 base from V and 7 bases from J, leaving 17 bases between. The CDR3 protein is CASSQARGTSVEQYF. The CDR3 DNA is TGTGCCAGCAGCCAAGCGAGGGGAACCAGCGTAGAGCAGTACTTC.

This clonotype was seen repeatedly, ten times or more. The DNA for the CDR3 is TGTGCCAGCAGTGTGGATAATCGAGACACTGAAGCTTTCTTT. Its protein product is CASSVDNRDTEAFF. The rearrangement joins TRBV2 to TRBJ1-1; D is uncertain. V was shortened by 4 bases and J by 3 bases, with 12 bases between the two germline ends. Germline loops: CDR1 SNHLY, CDR2 FYNNEI. This CDR3 is 14 amino acids long.

There are a few counts of this clonotype. J is TRBJ2-7 and V is TRBV19; D is perhaps TRBD2 (6 bases). This CDR3 spans 14 amino acids. Looked up from germline, CDR1 is LNHDA and CDR2 is SQIVND (reference sequence). The V and J ends lost 6 bases and 0 bases respectively, with 12 bases between them. The CDR3 reads CASRSSVSSYEQYF. DNA for the CDR3: TGTGCCAGTAGGTCTAGCGTTTCCTCCTACGAGCAGTACTTC.

This chain links TRBV6-2 or TRBV6-3 with TRBJ1-2, with TRBD1 matching over 8 bases. The CDR3 covers 14 residues. The junction had 11 bases not matched to a gene; V was cut back by 6 bases and J by 8 bases. Germline values: CDR1 MNHEY, CDR2 SVGEGT. CDR3 coding DNA: TGTGCCAGCAGCCGGGGACAGGCCCTAGGGGGCTACACCTTC. Protein: CASSRGQALGGYTF.

About this clonotype: Possible read error: a much larger clone is one base away. It is likely a read error, because the conserved phenylalanine at the end of the CDR3 is missing. This sequence joins TRBV6-2 or TRBV6-3 and TRBJ2-5, with D perhaps being TRBD1 or TRBD2 (5 bases each). Germline V gives CDR1 MNHEY, CDR2 SVGEGT. The CDR3 has 15 residues. V lost 2 bases and J 3 bases, leaving 13 bases between the germline ends. CDR3 sequence reads: CASSYGETEEETQYS. CDR3 sequence (DNA): TGTGCCAGCAGTTACGGGGAGACAGAGGAAGAGACCCAGTACTCC.

J is TRBJ2-7 and V is TRBV4-1, with a tentative D call TRBD1 (5 bases). The CDR3 totals 15 residues. Per the germline V gene, CDR1 is MGHRA and CDR2 is YSYEKL. V dropped 0 bases and J dropped 6 bases, with 15 bases sitting between them. The CDR3 DNA sequence: TGCGCCAGCAGCCAAGACAGGGTAGCTTTTTCCGAGCAGTACTTC. It encodes CASSQDRVAFSEQYF.

Ten or more counts support this clonotype. The genes are TRBV7-2 and TRBJ2-7; 7 bases map to TRBD2. Germline-derived CDR1 and CDR2 are SGHTA and FQGNSA. J gave up 0 bases and V 2 bases, and 7 bases lay outside the gene matches. This CDR3 contains 16 residues. The CDR3 DNA reads TGTGCCAGCAGCTTATACGGCGGGAGCCTCTCCTACGAGCAGTACTTC. As protein: CASSLYGGSLSYEQYF. Filled out from reference TRBV7-2 and TRBJ2-7, the complete variable domain reads GAGVSQSPSNKVTEKGKDVELRCDPISGHTALYWYRQSLGQGLEFLIYFQGNSAPDKSGLPSDRFSAERTGGSVSTLTIQRTQQEDSAVYLCASSLYGGSLSYEQYFGPGTRLTVT.

The chain combines TRBV7-8 with TRBJ1-6, with D tentatively TRBD1 (6 bases). CDR1 and CDR2 from the germline V gene are SGHVS and FQNEAQ. The CDR3 totals 15 residues. The V gene lost 1 base and the J gene lost 9 bases, with 13 bases spanning the gap. CDR3 DNA: TGTGCCAGCAGCTTAGAGGGGGATTTTACTTCACCCCTCCACTTT. Its translation is CASSLEGDFTSPLHF.

V and J are TRBV6-2 or TRBV6-3 and TRBJ1-5; no definite D call. The CDR3 covers 13 residues. V was pared by 0 bases and J by 9 bases, with 9 bases between. Germline V gene data show CDR1 as MNHEY and CDR2 as SVGEGT. CDR3 sequence (DNA): TGTGCCAGCAGTTACTCTCAGGCATGGCCCCAGCATTTT. Protein: CASSYSQAWPQHF.

This clonotype has just a few counts. The gene calls are TRBV20-1 and TRBJ2-7; weak D call: TRBD2 (5 bases). The germline gives CDR1 DFQATT, CDR2 SNEGSKA (reference sequence). The CDR3 extends over 14 amino acids. V was trimmed by 2 bases and J by 0 bases, leaving 11 bases between them. CDR3 bases: TGCAGTGCTAGAAAACTCGGGGTCTCCTACGAGCAGTACTTC. Its protein product is CSARKLGVSYEQYF.

This clonotype was seen repeatedly, ten times or more. DNA of the CDR3: TGTGCCAGCAGCGTCGGAGGGGGTATTGGCGAAAAACTGTTTTTT. This encodes CASSVGGGIGEKLFF. The V and J genes are TRBV7-9 and TRBJ1-4; D is possibly TRBD1 (6 bases). Germline assignment: CDR1 SEHNR and CDR2 FQNEAQ (reference sequence). The CDR3 consists of 15 residues. The germline V and J ends were trimmed by 5 bases and 8 bases, with 18 bases remaining between them.

In its sample, this clonotype was seen many times. The chain carries TRBV7-9 and TRBJ2-7; a weak D match, TRBD2 (5 bases). Trimming left V 4 bases short and J 4 bases short, with 14 bases between. The germline V gene has CDR1 SEHNR and CDR2 FQNEAQ (reference sequence). This CDR3 has 14 amino acids. In DNA, the CDR3 is TGTGCCAGCAGCTCCCTCGGGGTTAGGTACGAGCAGTACTTC. Its protein product is CASSSLGVRYEQYF. The whole variable domain, filled in from reference TRBV7-9 and TRBJ2-7, reads DTGVSQNPRHKITKRGQNVTFRCDPISEHNRLYWYRQTLGQGPEFLTYFQNEAQLEKSRLLSDRFSAERPKGSFSTLEIQRTEQGDSAMYLCASSSLGVRYEQYFGPGTRLTVT.

This clonotype was counted many times. This chain connects TRBV11-2 to TRBJ1-2; D possibly corresponds to TRBD1 (5 bases). Germline lookup yields CDR1 SGHAT and CDR2 FQNNGV. V was pared by 4 bases and J by 3 bases, with 12 bases between. This CDR3 is built from 14 residues. This CDR3 reads CASSSSGTHYGYTF. The CDR3 DNA reads as TGTGCCAGCAGCTCCTCCGGGACCCACTATGGCTACACCTTC.

This clonotype was seen a handful of times. J is TRBJ2-2 and V is TRBV29-1, with a possible D match to TRBD2 (5 bases). The ends were cut back, 4 bases at V and 0 bases at J, with 9 bases in the middle. Germline-derived CDR1 and CDR2 are SQVTM and ANQGSEA. The CDR3 consists of 14 residues. In DNA, the CDR3 is TGCAGCGTTGGTGGGAGCGCGAACACCGGGGAGCTGTTTTTT. Protein product: CSVGGSANTGELFF.